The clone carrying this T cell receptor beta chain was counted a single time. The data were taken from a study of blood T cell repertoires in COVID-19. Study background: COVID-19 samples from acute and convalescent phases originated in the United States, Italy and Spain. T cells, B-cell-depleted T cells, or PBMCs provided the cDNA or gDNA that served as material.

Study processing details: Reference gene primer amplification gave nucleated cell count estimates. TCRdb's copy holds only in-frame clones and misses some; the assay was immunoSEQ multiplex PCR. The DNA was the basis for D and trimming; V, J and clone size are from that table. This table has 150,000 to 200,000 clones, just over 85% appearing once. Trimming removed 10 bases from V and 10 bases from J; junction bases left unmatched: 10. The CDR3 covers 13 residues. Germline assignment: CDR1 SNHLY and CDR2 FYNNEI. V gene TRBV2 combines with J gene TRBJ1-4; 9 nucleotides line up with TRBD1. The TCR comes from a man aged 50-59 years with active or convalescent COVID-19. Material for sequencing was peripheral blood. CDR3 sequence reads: CATTRDREGKLFF. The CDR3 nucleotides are TGTGCCACAACCAGGGACAGGGAAGGAAAACTGTTTTTT. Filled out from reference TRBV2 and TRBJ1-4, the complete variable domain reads EPEVTQTPSHQVTQMGQEVILRCVPISNHLYFYWYRQILGQKVEFLVSFYNNEISEKSEIFDDQFSVERPDGSNFTLKIRSTKLEDSAMYFCATTRDREGKLFFGSGTQLSVL.